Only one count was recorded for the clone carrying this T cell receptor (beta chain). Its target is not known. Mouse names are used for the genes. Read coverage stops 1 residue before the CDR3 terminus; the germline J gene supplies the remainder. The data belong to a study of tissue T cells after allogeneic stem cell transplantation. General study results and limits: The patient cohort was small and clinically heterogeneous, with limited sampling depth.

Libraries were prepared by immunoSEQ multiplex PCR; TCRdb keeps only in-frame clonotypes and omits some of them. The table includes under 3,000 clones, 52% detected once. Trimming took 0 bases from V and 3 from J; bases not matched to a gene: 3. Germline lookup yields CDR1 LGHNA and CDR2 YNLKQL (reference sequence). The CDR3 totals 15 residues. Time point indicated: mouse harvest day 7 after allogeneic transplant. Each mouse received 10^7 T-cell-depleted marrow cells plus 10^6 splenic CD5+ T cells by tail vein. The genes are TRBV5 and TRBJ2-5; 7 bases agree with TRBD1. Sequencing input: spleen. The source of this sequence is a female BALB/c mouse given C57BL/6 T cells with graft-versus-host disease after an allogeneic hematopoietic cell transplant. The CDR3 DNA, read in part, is TGTGCCAGCAGCCAAGATTGGGGACAGCAAGACACCCAGTAC. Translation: CASSQDWGQQDTQY. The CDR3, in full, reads CASSQDWGQQDTQYF.